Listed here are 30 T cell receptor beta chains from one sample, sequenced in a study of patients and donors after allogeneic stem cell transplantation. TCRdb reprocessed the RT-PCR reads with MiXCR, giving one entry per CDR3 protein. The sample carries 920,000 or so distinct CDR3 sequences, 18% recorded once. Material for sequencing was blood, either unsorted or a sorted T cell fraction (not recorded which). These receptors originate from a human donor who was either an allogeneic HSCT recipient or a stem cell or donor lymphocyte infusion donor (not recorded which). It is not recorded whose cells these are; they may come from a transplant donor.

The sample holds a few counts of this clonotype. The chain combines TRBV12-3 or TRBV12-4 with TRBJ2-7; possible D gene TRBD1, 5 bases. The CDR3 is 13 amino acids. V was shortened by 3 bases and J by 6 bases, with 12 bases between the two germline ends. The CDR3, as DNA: TGTGCCAGCAGTTTTAAAGTTGGGGCCGAGCAGTACTTC. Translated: CASSFKVGAEQYF.

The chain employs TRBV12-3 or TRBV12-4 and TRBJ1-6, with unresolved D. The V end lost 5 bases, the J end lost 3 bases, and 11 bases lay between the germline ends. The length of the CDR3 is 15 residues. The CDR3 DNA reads TGTGCCAGCAGTCTACAGAAACTCTATAATTCACCCCTCCACTTT. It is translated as CASSLQKLYNSPLHF.

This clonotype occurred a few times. Here the CDR3 reads CATSDRTQGGNEQYF. The CDR3 nucleotides are TGTGCCACCAGTGATCGAACTCAGGGGGGCAACGAGCAGTACTTC. The chain carries TRBV24-1 and TRBJ2-7; maybe TRBD1 (7 bases). This CDR3 region has 15 residues. Germline V lookup: CDR1 KGHDR, CDR2 SFDVKD. V lost 3 bases to trimming and J lost 5 bases, with 16 bases between them.

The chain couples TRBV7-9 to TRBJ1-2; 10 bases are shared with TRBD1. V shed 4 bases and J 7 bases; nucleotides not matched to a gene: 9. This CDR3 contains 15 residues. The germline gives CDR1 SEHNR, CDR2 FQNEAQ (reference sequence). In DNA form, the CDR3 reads TGTGCCAGCAGCTCGACAGGGGGCCAATCGGGTGGCTACACCTTC. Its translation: CASSSTGGQSGGYTF.

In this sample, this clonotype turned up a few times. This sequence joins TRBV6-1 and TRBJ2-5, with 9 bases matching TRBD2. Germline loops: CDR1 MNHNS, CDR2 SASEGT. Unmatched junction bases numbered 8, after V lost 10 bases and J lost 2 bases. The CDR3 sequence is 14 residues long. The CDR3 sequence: CATTPSGRQETQYF. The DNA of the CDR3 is TGTGCCACCACCCCGAGCGGGAGGCAAGAGACCCAGTACTTC.

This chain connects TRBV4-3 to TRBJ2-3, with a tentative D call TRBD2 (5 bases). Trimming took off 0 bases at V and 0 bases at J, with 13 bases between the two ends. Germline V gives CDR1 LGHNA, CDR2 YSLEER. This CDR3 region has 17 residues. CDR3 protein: CASSQDRTSESTDTQYF. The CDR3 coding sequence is TGCGCCAGCAGCCAAGATCGGACTTCCGAGAGCACAGATACGCAGTATTTT.

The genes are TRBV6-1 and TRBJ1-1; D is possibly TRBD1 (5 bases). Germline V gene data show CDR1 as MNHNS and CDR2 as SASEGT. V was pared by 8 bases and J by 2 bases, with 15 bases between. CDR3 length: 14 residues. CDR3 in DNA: TGTGCCAGCGCTTATGGGGGGGTCAACACTGAAGCTTTCTTT. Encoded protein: CASAYGGVNTEAFF.

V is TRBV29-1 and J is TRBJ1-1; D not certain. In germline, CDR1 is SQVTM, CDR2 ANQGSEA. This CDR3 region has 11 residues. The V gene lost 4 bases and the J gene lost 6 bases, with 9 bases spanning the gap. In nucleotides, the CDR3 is TGCAGCGTTGCACAAATTTCTGAAGCTTTCTTT. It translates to CSVAQISEAFF.

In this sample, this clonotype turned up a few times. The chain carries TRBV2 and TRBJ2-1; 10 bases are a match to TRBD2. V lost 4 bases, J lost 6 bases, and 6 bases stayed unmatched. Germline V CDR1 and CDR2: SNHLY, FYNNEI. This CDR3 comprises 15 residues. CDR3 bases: TGTGCCAGCAGTGTAGGGACTAGCGATAGCAATGAGCAGTTCTTC. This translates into CASSVGTSDSNEQFF. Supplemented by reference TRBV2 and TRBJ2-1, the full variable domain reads EPEVTQTPSHQVTQMGQEVILRCVPISNHLYFYWYRQILGQKVEFLVSFYNNEISEKSEIFDDQFSVERPDGSNFTLKIRSTKLEDSAMYFCASSVGTSDSNEQFFGPGTRLTVL.

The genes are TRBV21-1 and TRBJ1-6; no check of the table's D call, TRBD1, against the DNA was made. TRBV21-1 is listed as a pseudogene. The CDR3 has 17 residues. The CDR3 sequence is CASSKDRRTGGNSPLHF. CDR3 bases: TGTGCCAGCAGCAAAGATCGTCGGACAGGGGGAAATTCACCCCTCCACTTT.

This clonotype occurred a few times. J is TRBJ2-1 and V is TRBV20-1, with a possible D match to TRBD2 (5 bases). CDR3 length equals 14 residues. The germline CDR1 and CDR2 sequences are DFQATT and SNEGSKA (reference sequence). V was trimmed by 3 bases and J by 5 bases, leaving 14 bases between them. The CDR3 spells CSASGQRRNNEQFF. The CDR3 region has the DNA TGCAGTGCTAGTGGCCAGCGGAGAAACAATGAGCAGTTCTTC.

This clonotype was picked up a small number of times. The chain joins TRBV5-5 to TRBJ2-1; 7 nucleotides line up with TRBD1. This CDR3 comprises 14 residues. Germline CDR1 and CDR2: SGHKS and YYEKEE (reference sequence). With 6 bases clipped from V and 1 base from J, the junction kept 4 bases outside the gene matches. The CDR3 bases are TGTGCCAGCAAGACAGGGAGTTCCTACAATGAGCAGTTCTTC. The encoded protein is CASKTGSSYNEQFF.

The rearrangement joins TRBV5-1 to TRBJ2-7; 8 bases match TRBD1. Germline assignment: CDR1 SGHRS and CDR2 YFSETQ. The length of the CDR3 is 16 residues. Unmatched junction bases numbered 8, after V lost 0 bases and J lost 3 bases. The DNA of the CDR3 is TGCGCCAGCAGCTTGGTAGCCCCCGACAGGGGCTACGAGCAGTACTTC. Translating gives CASSLVAPDRGYEQYF.

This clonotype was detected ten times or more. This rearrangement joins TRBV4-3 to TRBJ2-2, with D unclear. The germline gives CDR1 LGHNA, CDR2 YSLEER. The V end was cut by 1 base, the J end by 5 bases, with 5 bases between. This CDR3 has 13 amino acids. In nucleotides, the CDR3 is TGCGCCAGCAGCCAAGGAGCAACCGGGGAGCTGTTTTTT. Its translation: CASSQGATGELFF.

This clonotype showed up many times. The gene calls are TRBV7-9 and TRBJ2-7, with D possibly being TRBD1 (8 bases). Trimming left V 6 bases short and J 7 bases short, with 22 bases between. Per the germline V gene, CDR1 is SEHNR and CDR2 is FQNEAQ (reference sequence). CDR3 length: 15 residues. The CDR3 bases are TGTGCCAGCAGATCAACAGGGGGGGAAGCGGGAGAGCAGTACTTC. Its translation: CASRSTGGEAGEQYF.

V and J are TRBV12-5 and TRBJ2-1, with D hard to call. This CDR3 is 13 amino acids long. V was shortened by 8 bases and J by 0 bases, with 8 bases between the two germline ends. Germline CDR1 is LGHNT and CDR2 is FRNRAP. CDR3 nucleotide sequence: TGTGCTAGTAGAGCCTTCTCCTACAATGAGCAGTTCTTC. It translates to CASRAFSYNEQFF. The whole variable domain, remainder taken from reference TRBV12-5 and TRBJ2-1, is DARVTQTPRHKVTEMGQEVTMRCQPILGHNTVFWYRQTMMQGLELLAYFRNRAPLDDSGMPKDRFSAEMPDATLATLKIQPSEPRDSAVYFCASRAFSYNEQFFGPGTRLTVL.

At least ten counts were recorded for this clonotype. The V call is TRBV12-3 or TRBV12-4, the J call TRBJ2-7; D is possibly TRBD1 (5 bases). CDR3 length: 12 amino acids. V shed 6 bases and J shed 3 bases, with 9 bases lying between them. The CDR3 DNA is TGTGCCAGCAGAGACAGTCACTACGAGCAGTACTTC. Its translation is CASRDSHYEQYF.

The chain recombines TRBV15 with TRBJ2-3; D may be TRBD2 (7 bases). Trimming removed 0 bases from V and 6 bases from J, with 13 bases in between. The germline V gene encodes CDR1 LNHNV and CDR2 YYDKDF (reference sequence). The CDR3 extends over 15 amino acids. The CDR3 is CATSRDARGADTQYF. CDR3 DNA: TGTGCCACCAGCAGAGACGCCCGGGGGGCGGATACGCAGTATTTT.

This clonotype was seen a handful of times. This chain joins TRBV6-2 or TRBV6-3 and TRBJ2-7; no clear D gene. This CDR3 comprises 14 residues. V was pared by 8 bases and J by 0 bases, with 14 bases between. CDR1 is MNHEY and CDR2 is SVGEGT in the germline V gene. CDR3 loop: CASLLDGLSYEQYF. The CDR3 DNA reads TGTGCCAGCCTCTTAGATGGCCTCTCCTACGAGCAGTACTTC.

The CDR3, as DNA: TGTGCCAGCAAAGGGGGGTATACGGAGACCCAGTACTTC. This codes for CASKGGYTETQYF. This sequence joins TRBV25-1 and TRBJ2-5; tentatively, D is TRBD1 or TRBD2 (6 bases each). Trimming removed 7 bases from V and 5 bases from J, with 14 bases in between. From germline, CDR1 is MGHDK and CDR2 SYGVNS. The CDR3 sequence is 13 residues long.

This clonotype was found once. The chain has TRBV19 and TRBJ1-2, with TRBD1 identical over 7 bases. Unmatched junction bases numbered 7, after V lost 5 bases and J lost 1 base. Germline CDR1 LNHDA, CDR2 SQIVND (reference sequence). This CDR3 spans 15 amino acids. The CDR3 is CASSPRDRINYGYTF. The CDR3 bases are TGTGCCAGTAGTCCCCGGGACAGAATTAACTATGGCTACACCTTC.

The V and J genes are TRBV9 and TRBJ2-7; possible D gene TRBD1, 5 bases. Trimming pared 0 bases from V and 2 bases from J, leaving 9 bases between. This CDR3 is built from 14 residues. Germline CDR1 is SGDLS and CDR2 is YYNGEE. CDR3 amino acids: CASSVGGPAYEQYF. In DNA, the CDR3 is TGTGCCAGCAGCGTAGGGGGCCCTGCCTACGAGCAGTACTTC.

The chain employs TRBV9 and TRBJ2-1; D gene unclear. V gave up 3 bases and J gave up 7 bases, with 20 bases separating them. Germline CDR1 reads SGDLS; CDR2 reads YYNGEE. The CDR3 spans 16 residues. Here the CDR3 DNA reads TGTGCCAGCAGCGCGCGTACGTTGGGTAGTGATAATGAGCAGTTCTTC. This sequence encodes CASSARTLGSDNEQFF.

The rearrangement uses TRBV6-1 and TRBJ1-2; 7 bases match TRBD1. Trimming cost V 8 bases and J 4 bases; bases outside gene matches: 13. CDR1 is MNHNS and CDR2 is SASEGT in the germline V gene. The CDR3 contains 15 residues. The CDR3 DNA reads TGTGCCAGCGGGAGGGGAGGGGGCGAAGGCTATGGCTACACCTTC. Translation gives CASGRGGGEGYGYTF.

The CDR3 DNA reads TGTGCCAGCAGTGCCCGAGGACAGCCCCAGCATTTT. The encoded protein is CASSARGQPQHF. The chain couples TRBV6-6 to TRBJ1-5; D remains unclear. The length of the CDR3 is 12 residues. V was pared by 5 bases and J by 7 bases, with 9 bases between. Germline V gene sequence: CDR1 MNHNY, CDR2 SVGAGI (reference sequence).

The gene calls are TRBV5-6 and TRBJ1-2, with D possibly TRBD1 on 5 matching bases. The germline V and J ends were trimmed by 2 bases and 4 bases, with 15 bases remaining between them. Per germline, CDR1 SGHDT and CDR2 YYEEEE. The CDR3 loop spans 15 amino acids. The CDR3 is CASSFGVDRPYGYTF. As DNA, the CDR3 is TGTGCCAGCAGCTTTGGGGTCGACAGACCCTATGGCTACACCTTC.

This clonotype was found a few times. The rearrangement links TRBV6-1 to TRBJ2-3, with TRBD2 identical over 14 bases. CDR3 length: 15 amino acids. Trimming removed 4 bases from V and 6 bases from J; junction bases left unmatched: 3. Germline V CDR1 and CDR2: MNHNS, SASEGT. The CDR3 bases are TGTGCCAGCAGTGGGGGACTAGCGGGAGCGGATACGCAGTATTTT. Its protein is CASSGGLAGADTQYF.

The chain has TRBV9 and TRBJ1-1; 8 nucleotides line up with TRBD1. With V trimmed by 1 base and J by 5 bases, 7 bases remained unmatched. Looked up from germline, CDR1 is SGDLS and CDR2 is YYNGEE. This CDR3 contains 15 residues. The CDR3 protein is CASSVQDRARTEAFF. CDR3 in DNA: TGTGCCAGCAGCGTACAGGACAGGGCGAGGACTGAAGCTTTCTTT.

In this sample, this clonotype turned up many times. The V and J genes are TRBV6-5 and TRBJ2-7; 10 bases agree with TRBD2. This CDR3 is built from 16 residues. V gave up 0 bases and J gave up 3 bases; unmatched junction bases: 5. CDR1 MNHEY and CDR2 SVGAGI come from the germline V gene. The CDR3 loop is CASSYSGLAGVYEQYF. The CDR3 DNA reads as TGTGCCAGCAGTTACTCGGGGCTAGCGGGAGTCTACGAGCAGTACTTC.

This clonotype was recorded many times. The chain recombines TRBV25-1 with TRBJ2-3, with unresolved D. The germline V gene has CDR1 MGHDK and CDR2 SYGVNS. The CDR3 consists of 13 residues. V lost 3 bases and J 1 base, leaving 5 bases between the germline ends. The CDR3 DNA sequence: TGTGCCAGCAGTGAGGGTGGCACAGATACGCAGTATTTT. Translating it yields CASSEGGTDTQYF.